The rows below give T cell receptor beta chains drawn from one sample of a study of blood T cell repertoires in COVID-19. Here immunoSEQ multiplex PCR was the method, and the copy in TCRdb shows in-frame clones only, minus some. The sample includes about 170,000 clones, 87% of them seen just once. Material: peripheral blood. These receptor sequences come from a man between 18 and 29 years old with active or convalescent COVID-19. Both conserved end residues are part of each CDR3. The order of the fields is V gene, J gene, D gene, clone size, CDR3 DNA, CDR3 protein. The D gene is left open where the match is weak. Expanded clones are given a class, and other clones once, few, many or no size at all.

>TRBV9|TRBJ1-2|NA|once
TGTGCCAGCAGCGTAGATGACAGGTTGACGGATGGCTACACCTTC
CASSVDDRLTDGYTF
>TRBV7-9|TRBJ2-1|NA|NA
TGTGCCAGCAGCTTAATGGTTATCGGGGGTTTGTCCTACAATGAGCAGTTCTTC
CASSLMVIGGLSYNEQFF
>TRBV7-8|TRBJ2-3|NA|NA
TGTGCCAGCAGCTTCTTTAGCGGTAGCACAGATACGCAGTATTTT
CASSFFSGSTDTQYF
>TRBV27|TRBJ2-1|TRBD2|NA
TGTGCCAGCAGGAGCGGGGTGGATGAGCAGTTCTTC
CASRSGVDEQFF
>TRBV12-3/TRBV12-4|TRBJ2-3|NA|NA
TGTGCCAGCCTAAAGACAGATACGCAGTATTTT
CASLKTDTQYF
>TRBV11-3|TRBJ2-1|NA|few
TGTGCCAGCAGCTCCGGGACTGCCCTATACAATGAGCAGTTCTTC
CASSSGTALYNEQFF
>TRBV5-1|TRBJ1-4|TRBD1|NA
TGCGCCAGCAGCGAACAGGGGGGATTGGAAAAACTGTTTTTT
CASSEQGGLEKLFF
>TRBV5-1|TRBJ1-2|NA|NA
TGCGCCAGCAGCTACTCCGGGACTTTGGGATATGGCTACACCTTC
CASSYSGTLGYGYTF
>TRBV19|TRBJ1-1|TRBD1|NA
TGTGCCAGTAGTGCTGACAGGGGCCCGCGTAATGAAGCTTTCTTT
CASSADRGPRNEAFF
>TRBV6-5|TRBJ1-2|NA|NA
TGTGCCAGCAGTTCCTCCAGGCAGGGGTATCATGGCTACACCTTC
CASSSSRQGYHGYTF
>TRBV6-5|TRBJ2-1|NA|few
TGTGCCAGCAGACACCAGGGGTACAATGAGCAGTTCTTC
CASRHQGYNEQFF
>TRBV10-3|TRBJ2-1|NA|NA
TGTGCCATCAGCCGGGAAGACATAAACTCCTACAATGAGCAGTTCTTC
CAISREDINSYNEQFF
>TRBV14|TRBJ2-5|NA|NA
TGTGCCAGCAGCCAAGTCACAACCCAAGAGACCCAGTACTTC
CASSQVTTQETQYF
>TRBV2|TRBJ1-1|NA|NA
TGTGCCAGCAGTGGGGAGCTAACTGAAGCTTTCTTT
CASSGELTEAFF
>TRBV2|TRBJ1-5|NA|once
TGTGCCAGTGGCAGGGATAGCAATCAGCCCCAGCATTTT
CASGRDSNQPQHF
>TRBV18|TRBJ2-3|TRBD1|once
TGTGCCAGCTCACTGGACAGGGGGGGCACAGATACGCAGTATTTT
CASSLDRGGTDTQYF
>TRBV6-2/TRBV6-3|TRBJ1-1|NA|NA
TGTGCCAGCAGTTACTCGTTCAGGGAAGCTTTCTTT
CASSYSFREAFF
>TRBV7-9|TRBJ1-6|TRBD1|NA
TGTGCCAGCAGCGTGGACAGGCTTTCGAGCAAATCACCCCTCCACTTT
CASSVDRLSSKSPLHF
>TRBV19|TRBJ2-3|NA|NA
TGTGCCAGTAGTATAGGGGGGACTAGCACAGATACGCAGTATTTT
CASSIGGTSTDTQYF
>TRBV11-3|TRBJ2-7|NA|NA
TGTGCCAGCAGCTTTCTGGGAGGGGGACCCTACGAGCAGTACTTC
CASSFLGGGPYEQYF
>TRBV20-1|TRBJ2-7|NA|NA
TGCAGTGCTCTACTCGGGGGCGAGCAGTACTTC
CSALLGGEQYF
>TRBV5-1|TRBJ1-1|NA|NA
TGCGCCAGCAGCTTGGTGTCGTCCGGGAGTGAAGCTTTCTTT
CASSLVSSGSEAFF
>TRBV25-1|TRBJ1-2|NA|NA
TGTGCCAGCAGGGCGGGGAACTATGGCTACACCTTC
CASRAGNYGYTF
>TRBV7-8|TRBJ2-5|TRBD2|NA
TGTGCCAGCAGCTTAGTAGTCGGACTAGCGCAAGAGACCCAGTACTTC
CASSLVVGLAQETQYF
>TRBV27|TRBJ1-2|TRBD1|NA
TGTGCCAGCGGCCTAGGGACAGGGGCTCGCGGCTACACCTTC
CASGLGTGARGYTF
>TRBV24-1|TRBJ2-1|NA|NA
TGTGCCACCAGTCGAGGCGCGATCAATGAGCAGTTCTTC
CATSRGAINEQFF
>TRBV19|TRBJ2-7|NA|NA
TGTGCCAGTAGTATCACGGCGGCACCTCCCTACGAGCAGTACTTC
CASSITAAPPYEQYF
>TRBV9|TRBJ2-1|TRBD2|NA
TGTGCCAGCAGCACCGGCGTCGGTAGCGGGGGGGCTGGGGAGCAGTTCTTC
CASSTGVGSGGAGEQFF
>TRBV5-6|TRBJ1-2|NA|NA
TGTGCCAGCAGCTACTCCCGGGATCAGAATTTCTATGGCTACACCTTC
CASSYSRDQNFYGYTF
>TRBV6-2/TRBV6-3|TRBJ1-1|NA|NA
TGTGCCAGCAGTTACTCGGCCAGGGAAACGTTAGATGAAGCTTTCTTT
CASSYSARETLDEAFF
>TRBV6-1|TRBJ1-2|NA|NA
TGTGCCAGCAGTGAAGCACTGGCAGGAAGCTATGGCTACACCTTC
CASSEALAGSYGYTF
>TRBV7-9|TRBJ2-5|NA|once
TGTGCCAGCAGCTTGGGCAGCAACCAAGAGACCCAGTACTTC
CASSLGSNQETQYF
>TRBV6-1|TRBJ1-2|NA|few
TGTGCCAGCAGTGGGTGGCTGCTAGGCGCAAATTCCTATGGCTACACCTTC
CASSGWLLGANSYGYTF
>TRBV6-5|TRBJ2-6|NA|NA
TGTGCCAGCAGTAGCCTCTCTGGGGCCAACGTCCTGACTTTC
CASSSLSGANVLTF
>TRBV28|TRBJ1-2|NA|NA
TGTGCCAGCAGTTTGGACGGAGGGGGCTACACCTTC
CASSLDGGGYTF
>TRBV28|TRBJ2-1|NA|NA
TGTGCCAGCAGCCAGGGAAATTCCTACAATGAGCAGTTCTTC
CASSQGNSYNEQFF
>TRBV28|TRBJ2-1|TRBD1|NA
TGTGCCAGCAGTGCCCTCCCGGGACAGGGGAATGAGCAGTTCTTC
CASSALPGQGNEQFF
>TRBV4-1|TRBJ1-2|NA|NA
TGCGCCAGCAGCCAAGAAGGGGGGGCTCTCTATGGCTACACCTTC
CASSQEGGALYGYTF
>TRBV24-1|TRBJ1-6|NA|NA
TGTGCCTCGCGAGGGCTTCCATCTTCACCCCTCCACTTT
CASRGLPSSPLHF
>TRBV7-9|TRBJ2-5|TRBD2|few
TGTGCCAGCAGCTTAAAGTCAGCGGGAGACCAAGAGACCCAGTACTTC
CASSLKSAGDQETQYF
>TRBV5-1|TRBJ2-7|NA|NA
TGCGCCAGCAGCCCGACCGGGGGTAGCTCCTACGAGCAGTACTTC
CASSPTGGSSYEQYF
>TRBV7-8|TRBJ2-2|TRBD2|NA
TGTGCCAGCAGCTGGCCCGGACTAGAGATTAACACCGGGGAGCTGTTTTTT
CASSWPGLEINTGELFF
>TRBV18|TRBJ2-2|NA|NA
TGTGCCAGCTCACCGGCAGCAGGGCCAAACACCGGGGAGCTGTTTTTT
CASSPAAGPNTGELFF
>TRBV24-1|TRBJ1-1|NA|NA
TGTGCCACCAGTGATCAGTCGGGTGGTCGGGAGATGGCTTTCTTT
CATSDQSGGREMAFF
>TRBV5-4|TRBJ2-5|TRBD2|NA
TGTGCCAGCAGCAGCCTTCGGGAGGGGGAGACCCAGTACTTC
CASSSLREGETQYF